This T cell receptor (beta chain) was observed in a study of T cell responses to AZD1222 COVID-19 vaccine. Germline V lookup: CDR1 MDHEN, CDR2 SYDVKM. The CDR3 totals 15 residues. With 2 bases clipped from V and 5 bases from J, the junction kept 7 bases outside the gene matches. Assay: immunoSEQ multiplex PCR; the TCRdb copy retains only in-frame clones and omits some. This table has fewer than 200,000 clones, 85% to 90% appearing once. General observations from the study: After the peak T cell response, and only then, were repertoires sampled.

Of note for this clone: The antigen is not known.

The V gene is TRBV28, the J gene TRBJ1-2; 8 bases are a match to TRBD1. The sample consisted of peripheral blood, taken on day 0 of AZD1222 vaccination. The source is an adult in good health. The CDR3 region is CASSLPRGTGYGYTF. The CDR3 region has the DNA TGTGCCAGCAGTTTACCCAGAGGGACAGGTTATGGCTACACCTTC.